This is a list of T cell receptor beta chains from one sample in a study of cytomegalovirus exposure and HLA in healthy donors. Some clones are missing from TCRdb's copy, which holds only in-frame ones; the method was immunoSEQ multiplex PCR. The sample records about 280,000 clones, 80% to 90% being singletons. What was sequenced was PBMCs. The source is a woman between 18 and 30 years old in good health and CMV-seronegative. Each CDR3 is given without its conserved first and last residue. The D gene is left open where the match is weak. For some rows the clone size is stated as once, few or many, or as a class when expanded; others skip it.

size	J	V	D	CDR3
NA	TRBJ1-4	TRBV27	TRBD1	ASSPGGTVREKLF
NA	TRBJ2-1	TRBV6-6	TRBD2	ASSSLAGGRNEQF
NA	TRBJ2-2	TRBV4-1	NA	ASTVINTGELF
NA	TRBJ2-1	TRBV7-7	NA	ASSLEGATYNEQF
NA	TRBJ2-2	TRBV2	NA	ASSPRDYTGELF
few	TRBJ1-1	TRBV30	NA	AWSGQRNTEAF
NA	TRBJ1-3	TRBV28	NA	ASSFRLSGNTIY
NA	TRBJ2-5	TRBV7-2	TRBD2	ASSLVGLAEETQY
NA	TRBJ2-5	TRBV30	NA	AWSVTGRETQY
NA	TRBJ1-1	TRBV4-3	NA	ASSQDGSINTEAF
NA	TRBJ2-2	TRBV5-4	TRBD1	ASSSGQGRVGELF
NA	TRBJ1-1	TRBV7-9	NA	ASSLRWLAGENPGTEAF
NA	TRBJ1-6	TRBV9	TRBD1	ASSVKAGTENSPLH
NA	TRBJ2-7	TRBV11-2	NA	ASSLAEARYEQY
NA	TRBJ1-2	TRBV11-3	NA	ASSFPREDGYT
NA	TRBJ2-3	TRBV10-3	NA	AISESRDTQY
NA	TRBJ1-1	TRBV9	NA	ASSVVGESEAF
NA	TRBJ1-5	TRBV19	TRBD1	ASSSSTGGTNQPQH
NA	TRBJ1-1	TRBV5-6	NA	ASSFRVNTEAF
few	TRBJ2-7	TRBV30	NA	AWSRQAYEQY
NA	TRBJ1-4	TRBV28	TRBD1	ASSQGTGVNEKLF
NA	TRBJ2-1	TRBV27	TRBD2	ASSLGLAGGYNEQF
NA	TRBJ2-5	TRBV4-2	TRBD2	ASSQEAGGGETQY
few	TRBJ1-2	TRBV6-5	TRBD1	ASSYTSQGSYGYT
NA	TRBJ2-7	TRBV6-6	TRBD2	ASSPGLSYEQY
NA	TRBJ1-5	TRBV4-2	TRBD1	ASSQAWTGMSNQPQH
NA	TRBJ2-3	TRBV19	TRBD1	ASRRQGNADTQY
NA	TRBJ1-1	TRBV29-1	NA	SVEKEFEGMNTEAF
NA	TRBJ2-7	TRBV25-1	NA	ASSPWSGSYEQY
few	TRBJ1-1	TRBV19	TRBD1	ASASGTGYTEAF
NA	TRBJ1-1	TRBV27	TRBD1	ASSFGRGTTEAF
once	TRBJ2-7	TRBV7-9	NA	ASSLDGRGSYEQY
NA	TRBJ2-7	TRBV6-5	TRBD1	ASWGQGSYEQY
NA	TRBJ2-3	TRBV6-5	TRBD2	ASRHSGTITDTQY
NA	TRBJ2-5	TRBV19	TRBD1	ASSIGTGQGRQTQY
NA	TRBJ1-1	TRBV29-1	NA	SVLLVGLEAF
NA	TRBJ1-1	TRBV6-1	NA	ASSEGWGGTMNTEAF
NA	TRBJ1-2	TRBV28	NA	ASSLVEILGYGYT
few	TRBJ2-7	TRBV6-5	NA	ASSRRGEQY
NA	TRBJ1-5	TRBV2	NA	ASTTELLNQPQH
NA	TRBJ1-1	TRBV30	TRBD1	AWSEQGATEAF
NA	TRBJ2-2	TRBV25-1	NA	ASSTLPETGELF
NA	TRBJ2-2	TRBV6-6	NA	ASSGPGELF
NA	TRBJ2-7	TRBV5-1	NA	ASSLPPLRTLYYEQY
NA	TRBJ2-5	TRBV11-3	NA	ASSLAHQETQY
NA	TRBJ1-2	TRBV27	NA	ASSLGGRTNYGYT
NA	TRBJ2-7	TRBV6-1	NA	ASSERGIGYEQY
NA	TRBJ2-7	TRBV27	NA	ASSRLGAQGPPYEQY
NA	TRBJ1-5	TRBV18	NA	ASSQQETRQPQH